The 20 T cell receptor beta chains reported below all come from one sample, sequenced in a study of vaccination and CD4 T cells after COVID-19. These receptors' antigens are unknown. As for treatment: roughly ten-day PBMC culture with coronavirus spike peptide pools or control peptides (ViraFEST assay). CD4+ T cells that had been cultured provided DNA sequenced with the Oncomine TCR Beta short-read assay. Via MiXCR, TCRdb re-called the PCR reads, giving one row per CDR3 protein. The sample consists of approximately 21,000 distinct CDR3 sequences, around 60% of them appearing once. Sequenced material: CD4+ T cells from blood, cultured in vitro, taken after SARS-CoV-2 vaccination. All receptors derive from a human donor who received a COVID-19 vaccine.

The chain employs TRBV14 and TRBJ2-7; no reliable D call. This CDR3 region has 13 residues. Germline assignment: CDR1 SGHDN and CDR2 FVKESK. V was shortened by 2 bases and J by 7 bases, with 12 bases between the two germline ends. The CDR3 here is CASSQSTTGEQYF. CDR3 sequence (DNA): TGTGCCAGCAGCCAATCCACCACCGGAGAGCAGTACTTC.

The genes are TRBV7-8 and TRBJ1-2; D unclear. Germline assignment: CDR1 SGHVS and CDR2 FQNEAQ. Trimming took off 1 base at V and 8 bases at J, with 8 bases between the two ends. The CDR3 runs 12 residues. The CDR3 DNA reads TGTGCCAGCAGCTTAGTAGCGGGAGGCTACACCTTC. Its protein is CASSLVAGGYTF.

V usage is TRBV12-3 or TRBV12-4 and J usage is TRBJ1-5, with D possibly TRBD1 on 6 matching bases. V lost 6 bases and J 12 bases, leaving 15 bases between the germline ends. This CDR3 is 12 amino acids long. The CDR3 region is CASREGGAFQHF. The DNA for the CDR3 is TGTGCCAGCAGAGAGGGGGGCGCATTCCAGCATTTT.

This clonotype was detected only once. This chain connects TRBV30 to TRBJ1-1; D unresolved. The V end lost 8 bases, the J end lost 2 bases, and 12 bases lay between the germline ends. CDR1 is GTSNPN, CDR2 SVGIG, per germline (reference sequence). There are 12 residues in the CDR3. The CDR3 bases are TGTGCCCGTGATCGAACAAACACTGAAGCTTTCTTT. Translated: CARDRTNTEAFF.

This clonotype was detected only a few times. V usage is TRBV4-2 and J usage is TRBJ1-3, with 8 bases matching TRBD1. Germline trimming cut 0 bases from V and 7 bases from J; bases unmatched to any gene: 5. Germline CDR1 LGHNA, CDR2 YNFKEQ. CDR3 length: 15 amino acids. The CDR3 DNA sequence: TGTGCCAGCAGCCAAGATGGACAGGGAGAGAACACCATATATTTT. Amino acids: CASSQDGQGENTIYF.

The rearrangement joins TRBV6-4 to TRBJ2-7; a weak D match, TRBD1 (5 bases). The germline V and J ends were trimmed by 5 bases and 5 bases, with 19 bases remaining between them. Germline loops: CDR1 MRHNA, CDR2 SNTAGT. There are 15 residues in the CDR3. The DNA of the CDR3 is TGTGCCAGCAGTTACCCACAAAGGGGAATCGACGAGCAGTACTTC. Its translation: CASSYPQRGIDEQYF.

This clonotype has a handful of counts. The chain employs TRBV2 and TRBJ2-7, with D possibly matching TRBD1 (6 bases). CDR3 length equals 13 residues. Germline lookup yields CDR1 SNHLY and CDR2 FYNNEI. The V end lost 9 bases, the J end lost 0 bases, and 12 bases lay between the germline ends. CDR3 nucleotides: TGTGCCAGAGGAGGACAGAGCTCCTACGAGCAGTACTTC. Translation gives CARGGQSSYEQYF.

The chain joins TRBV2 to TRBJ2-3; tentative D call: TRBD1 (5 bases). Trimming took 5 bases from V and 2 from J, leaving 14 bases between them. Germline lookup yields CDR1 SNHLY and CDR2 FYNNEI. The CDR3 sequence is 15 residues long. The CDR3 protein is CASSRNQGSTDTQYF. In nucleotides, the CDR3 is TGTGCCAGCAGTCGGAATCAGGGATCCACAGATACGCAGTATTTT.

The chain carries TRBV7-9 and TRBJ1-1; 9 bases agree with TRBD1. The trim removed 8 bases at V and 3 bases at J, leaving 7 bases unmatched. Germline V gene data show CDR1 as SEHNR and CDR2 as FQNEAQ (reference sequence). CDR3 size: 14 residues. The CDR3 bases are TGTGCCAGCCAGAGGGGACAGGGCCACACTGAAGCTTTCTTT. This gives the protein CASQRGQGHTEAFF.

This CDR3 is CSARDLSGVTGELFF. In nucleotides, the CDR3 is TGCAGTGCTAGAGATCTTAGCGGGGTCACCGGGGAGCTGTTTTTT. The genes are TRBV20-1 and TRBJ2-2; 8 bases map to TRBD2. V shed 0 bases, J shed 4 bases, and the junction held 4 bases outside the gene matches. This CDR3 comprises 15 residues. The germline CDR1 and CDR2 sequences are DFQATT and SNEGSKA (reference sequence).

Concerning this clonotype: This sequence may be a read error, since a much larger clone differs from it by one base. The chain has TRBV5-1 and TRBJ2-1, with TRBD2 matching 7 bases. The CDR3 has 12 amino acids. CDR1 is SGHRS and CDR2 is YFSETQ in the germline V gene. The CDR3 sequence: CASSPGEGGGHF. The CDR3 nucleotides are TGCGCCAGCAGTCCGGGGGAGGGAGGAGGACACTTC. Filled out from reference TRBV5-1 and TRBJ2-1, the complete variable domain reads KAGVTQTPRYLIKTRGQQVTLSCSPISGHRSVSWYQQTPGQGLQFLFEYFSETQRNKGNFPGRFSGRQFSNSRSEMNVSTLELGDSALYLCASSPGEGGGHFGPGTRLTVL.

This chain connects TRBV27 to TRBJ2-5; 9 bases agree with TRBD1. CDR1 is MNHEY and CDR2 is SMNVEV in the germline V gene (reference sequence). The CDR3 is 15 amino acids. With V trimmed by 5 bases and J by 5 bases, 9 bases remained unmatched. CDR3: CASSTTGGRAETQYF. As DNA, the CDR3 is TGTGCCAGCAGTACGACAGGGGGAAGAGCGGAGACCCAGTACTTC.

The chain is built from TRBV30 and TRBJ1-4; D is undetermined. V was clipped by 2 bases and J by 13 bases, with 14 bases between them. The CDR3 is 12 amino acids. CDR1 and CDR2 (germline): GTSNPN, SVGIG (reference sequence). The DNA for the CDR3 is TGTGCCTGGAGTAGTACCAAGGACGGACTGTTTTTT. This sequence encodes CAWSSTKDGLFF. The complete variable domain, with remaining parts taken from reference TRBV30 and TRBJ1-4, reads SQTIHQWPATLVQPVGSPLSLECTVEGTSNPNLYWYRQAAGRGLQLLFYSVGIGQISSEVPQNLSASRPQDRQFILSSKKLLLSDSGFYLCAWSSTKDGLFFGSGTQLSVL.

This chain uses TRBV6-7 with TRBJ2-7, with TRBD2 as a possible D gene (6 bases). TRBV6-7 is designated an ORF whose function remains uncertain. This CDR3 is 15 amino acids long. V lost 2 bases, J lost 2 bases, and 13 bases lay in between. The CDR3 sequence is CASSYPRDLPYEQYF. The CDR3 bases are TGTGCCAGCAGTTACCCCCGGGACTTGCCCTACGAGCAGTACTTC.

This clonotype was seen only a few times. The CDR3 DNA is TGCAGCGTTGACGACGGGGGCGGCTATGGCTACACCTTC. It codes for CSVDDGGGYGYTF. The chain is built from TRBV29-1 and TRBJ1-2, with D tentatively TRBD1 (6 bases). CDR1 is SQVTM, CDR2 ANQGSEA, per germline. Deletions cut 3 bases from V and 4 bases from J, with 12 bases between. CDR3 length: 13 amino acids.

This clonotype has a handful of counts. The rearrangement joins TRBV4-2 to TRBJ1-2; 7 bases fit TRBD1. V was clipped by 1 base and J by 3 bases; unmatched bases: 8. The CDR3 runs 16 residues. Looked up from germline, CDR1 is LGHNA and CDR2 is YNFKEQ. CDR3 coding DNA: TGTGCCAGCAGCCAAGCCCGACAGGGAACCTACTATGGCTACACCTTC. It encodes CASSQARQGTYYGYTF.

The rearrangement uses TRBV7-8 and TRBJ1-1, with D perhaps matching TRBD1 (5 bases). The CDR3 covers 15 residues. Trimming shortened V by 5 bases and J by 3 bases, and 16 bases separated the two germline ends. Germline V gene data show CDR1 as SGHVS and CDR2 as FQNEAQ. This CDR3 reads CASSRRRGLDTEAFF. CDR3 sequence (DNA): TGTGCCAGCAGCCGGAGACGGGGACTTGACACTGAAGCTTTCTTT.

This chain joins TRBV11-3 and TRBJ2-4, with TRBD1 matching over 8 bases. Trimming removed 5 bases from V and 5 bases from J; junction bases left unmatched: 8. Germline V lookup: CDR1 SGHNT, CDR2 YENEEA. This CDR3 has 15 residues. CDR3: CASSRAQGVQNIQYF. As DNA, the CDR3 is TGTGCCAGCAGCAGAGCACAGGGGGTCCAAAACATTCAGTACTTC.

V usage is TRBV20-1 and J usage is TRBJ2-2; TRBD1 might be the D (6 bases). The CDR3 length is 15 residues. Germline CDR1 is DFQATT and CDR2 is SNEGSKA (reference sequence). V lost 1 base, J lost 4 bases, and 13 bases lay in between. CDR3 DNA: TGCAGTGCTAGAGCGCCTGGACAGTCCACCGGGGAGCTGTTTTTT. Its protein product is CSARAPGQSTGELFF.

The chain recombines TRBV7-8 with TRBJ2-5; the match to TRBD2 covers 12 bases. The length of the CDR3 is 17 residues. V gave up 1 base and J gave up 0 bases; unmatched junction bases: 3. Looked up from germline, CDR1 is SGHVS and CDR2 is FQNEAQ. CDR3 sequence reads: CASSLGLAGVYQETQYF. CDR3 DNA: TGTGCCAGCAGCTTAGGACTAGCGGGAGTGTACCAAGAGACCCAGTACTTC.